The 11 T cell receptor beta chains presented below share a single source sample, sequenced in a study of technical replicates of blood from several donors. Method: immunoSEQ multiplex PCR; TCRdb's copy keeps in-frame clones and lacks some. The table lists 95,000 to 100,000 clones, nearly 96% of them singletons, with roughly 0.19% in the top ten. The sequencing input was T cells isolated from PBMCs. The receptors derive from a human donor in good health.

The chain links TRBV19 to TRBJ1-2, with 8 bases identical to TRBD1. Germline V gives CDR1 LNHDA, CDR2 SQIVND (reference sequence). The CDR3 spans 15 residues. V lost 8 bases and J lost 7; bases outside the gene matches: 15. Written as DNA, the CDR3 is TGTGCCAGTCAAACAGGGGGAGGCTGGCTTGGTGGCTACACCTTC. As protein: CASQTGGGWLGGYTF.

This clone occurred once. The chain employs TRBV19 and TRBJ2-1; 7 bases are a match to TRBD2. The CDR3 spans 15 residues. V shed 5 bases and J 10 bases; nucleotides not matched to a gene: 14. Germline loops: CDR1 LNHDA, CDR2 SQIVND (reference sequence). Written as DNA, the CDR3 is TGTGCCAGTAGTCTGGGTATGAGCGGGATCGGGGAGCAGTTCTTC. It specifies CASSLGMSGIGEQFF.

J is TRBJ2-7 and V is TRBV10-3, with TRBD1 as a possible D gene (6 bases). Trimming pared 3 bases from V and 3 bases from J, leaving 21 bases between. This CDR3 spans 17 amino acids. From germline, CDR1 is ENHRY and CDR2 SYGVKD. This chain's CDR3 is CAISDRAAGAYYYEQYF. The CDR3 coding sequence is TGTGCCATCAGTGACAGGGCGGCAGGGGCATATTACTACGAGCAGTACTTC.

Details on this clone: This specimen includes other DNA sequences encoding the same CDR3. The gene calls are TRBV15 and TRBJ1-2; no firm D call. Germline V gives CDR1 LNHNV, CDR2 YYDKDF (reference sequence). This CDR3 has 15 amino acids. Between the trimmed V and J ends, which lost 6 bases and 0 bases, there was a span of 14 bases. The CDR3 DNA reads TGTGCCACCAGGTTCAGAAGGGAGTCTAACTATGGCTACACCTTC. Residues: CATRFRRESNYGYTF.

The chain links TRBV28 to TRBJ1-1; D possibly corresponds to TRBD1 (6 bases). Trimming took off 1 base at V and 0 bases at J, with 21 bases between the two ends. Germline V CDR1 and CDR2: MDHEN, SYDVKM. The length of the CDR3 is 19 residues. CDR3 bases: TGTGCCAGCAGTTTATTACGCCCAGGGGAATTAGCCATGAACACTGAAGCTTTCTTT. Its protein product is CASSLLRPGELAMNTEAFF.

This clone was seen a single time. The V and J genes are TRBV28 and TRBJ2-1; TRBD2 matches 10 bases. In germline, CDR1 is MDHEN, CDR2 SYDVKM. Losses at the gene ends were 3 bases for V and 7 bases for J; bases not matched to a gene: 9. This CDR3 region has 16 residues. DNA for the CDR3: TGTGCCAGCAGTTTTGCCCTAGCGGGAGTCGGAAATGAGCAGTTCTTC. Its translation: CASSFALAGVGNEQFF.

CDR3 nucleotide sequence: TGTGCCAGCAGCCAGGTGGATAGCTCCTATAATTCACCCCTCCACTTT. Amino acids: CASSQVDSSYNSPLHF. V is TRBV5-4 and J is TRBJ1-6; no definite D call. From germline, CDR1 is SGHNT and CDR2 YYREEE (reference sequence). The V end lost 4 bases, the J end lost 0 bases, and 11 bases lay between the germline ends. The CDR3 runs to 16 residues. The full variable domain, completed using reference TRBV5-4 and TRBJ1-6, is ETGVTQSPTHLIKTRGQQVTLRCSSQSGHNTVSWYQQALGQGPQFIFQYYREEENGRGNFPPRFSGLQFPNYSSELNVNALELDDSALYLCASSQVDSSYNSPLHFGNGTRLTVT.

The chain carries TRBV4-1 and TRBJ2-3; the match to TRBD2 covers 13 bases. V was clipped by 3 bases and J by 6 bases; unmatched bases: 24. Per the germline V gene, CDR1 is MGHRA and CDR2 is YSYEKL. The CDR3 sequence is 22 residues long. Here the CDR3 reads CASSQPIPGLAGTRRSGDTQYF. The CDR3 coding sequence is TGCGCCAGCAGCCAGCCAATACCGGGACTAGCGGGAACACGCCGCAGCGGGGATACGCAGTATTTT.

The CDR3 region is CASKVPLSGALRLYEQYF. The CDR3 nucleotides are TGTGCCAGTAAGGTCCCACTTAGCGGGGCGCTTCGACTCTACGAGCAGTACTTC. The chain couples TRBV19 to TRBJ2-7; 8 bases are a match to TRBD2. This CDR3 is built from 18 residues. V trimming: 7 bases; J trimming: 3 bases; junction bases outside the gene matches: 20. Germline V gene lookup returns CDR1 LNHDA and CDR2 SQIVND (reference sequence).

CDR3 bases: TGTGCCAGCAGCGTGGGGAACAGGGATGGCTACACCTTC. Amino acids: CASSVGNRDGYTF. The V gene is TRBV7-2, the J gene TRBJ1-2; possible D gene TRBD1, 6 bases. The CDR3 is 13 amino acids. Between the trimmed V and J ends, which lost 5 bases and 6 bases, there was a span of 13 bases. The germline V gene encodes CDR1 SGHTA and CDR2 FQGNSA.

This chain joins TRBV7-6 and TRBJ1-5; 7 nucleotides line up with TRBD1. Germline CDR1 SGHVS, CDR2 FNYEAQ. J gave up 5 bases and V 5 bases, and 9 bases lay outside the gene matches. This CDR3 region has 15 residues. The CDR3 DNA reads TGTGCCAGCAGCAGGTATACAGGGGAAGATCAGCCCCAGCATTTT. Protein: CASSRYTGEDQPQHF.